These 23 T cell receptor beta chains were sequenced from one sample in a study of cytotoxic CD8 clonotypes in ibrutinib-treated CLL. Clones were sequenced by immunoSEQ multiplex PCR, and TCRdb holds only the in-frame ones, with some missing. The sample lists about 50,000 clones, around four fifths occurring once. Sequenced material: PBMCs, taken after 24 months of ibrutinib treatment. The source of these receptors is a human donor with chronic lymphocytic leukemia.

This rearrangement joins TRBV14 to TRBJ2-5; 13 nucleotides line up with TRBD2. Germline V lookup: CDR1 SGHDN, CDR2 FVKESK. With V trimmed by 4 bases and J by 5 bases, 10 bases remained unmatched. There are 17 residues in the CDR3. The CDR3 is CASSPGTSGAGVETQYF. CDR3 nucleotide sequence: TGTGCCAGCAGCCCTGGGACTAGCGGGGCCGGCGTGGAGACCCAGTACTTC.

The chain employs TRBV19 and TRBJ2-1, with 13 bases identical to TRBD2. This CDR3 region has 12 residues. The germline CDR1 and CDR2 sequences are LNHDA and SQIVND (reference sequence). V lost 9 bases, J lost 16 bases, and 9 bases stayed unmatched. The CDR3: CASLGLAGECFF. The CDR3, as DNA: TGTGCCAGCCTTGGACTAGCGGGAGAATGTTTCTTC.

V gene TRBV28 combines with J gene TRBJ1-2; D not resolved. The CDR3 spans 15 residues. CDR1 MDHEN and CDR2 SYDVKM come from the germline V gene. V lost 5 bases and J lost 8, with 21 bases in between. CDR3 protein: CASSLNEVEEIGYTF. The CDR3 nucleotides are TGTGCCAGCAGTCTTAACGAAGTGGAGGAGATCGGCTACACCTTC.

The genes are TRBV5-1 and TRBJ2-7, with D possibly TRBD1 on 6 matching bases. The germline CDR1 and CDR2 sequences are SGHRS and YFSETQ. Trimming shortened V by 4 bases and J by 4 bases, and 15 bases separated the two germline ends. The CDR3 runs 14 residues. The CDR3 sequence: CASSLLGTQYEQYF. The CDR3 DNA reads as TGCGCCAGCAGCCTTCTCGGGACACAATACGAGCAGTACTTC.

The chain links TRBV4-3 to TRBJ1-2; D remains unclear. CDR1 is LGHNA and CDR2 is YSLEER in the germline V gene. V lost 0 bases, J lost 7 bases, and 15 bases lay in between. The CDR3 has 15 residues. The CDR3 sequence: CASSQDLKAVIGYTF. As DNA, the CDR3 is TGCGCCAGCAGCCAAGATCTAAAGGCTGTTATTGGCTACACCTTC.

The chain employs TRBV28 and TRBJ1-5; 8 nucleotides line up with TRBD1. The germline CDR1 and CDR2 sequences are MDHEN and SYDVKM. This CDR3 has 17 amino acids. V lost 3 bases to trimming and J lost 3 bases; unmatched junction nucleotides: 10. CDR3 region: CASSFPRTGSPNQPQHF. In DNA form, the CDR3 reads TGTGCCAGCAGTTTCCCCCGGACAGGGTCCCCCAATCAGCCCCAGCATTTT.

V gene TRBV9 combines with J gene TRBJ2-1, with 7 bases aligning to TRBD2. Germline V gene data show CDR1 as SGDLS and CDR2 as YYNGEE. V shed 0 bases, J shed 0 bases, and the junction held 6 bases outside the gene matches. This CDR3 is built from 17 residues. CDR3 in amino acids: CASSVASGRHSYNEQFF. The CDR3 region has the DNA TGTGCCAGCAGCGTAGCTAGCGGAAGACACTCCTACAATGAGCAGTTCTTC. The full variable domain, with the rest looked up from reference TRBV9 and TRBJ2-1, is DSGVTQTPKHLITATGQRVTLRCSPRSGDLSVYWYQQSLDQGLQFLIQYYNGEERAKGNILERFSAQQFPDLHSELNLSSLELGDSALYFCASSVASGRHSYNEQFFGPGTRLTVL.

In its sample, this clone was seen a few times. J is TRBJ1-3 and V is TRBV7-9, with unresolved D. The CDR3 totals 15 residues. Trimming cost V 1 base and J 0 bases, with 7 bases left between them. Per germline, CDR1 SEHNR and CDR2 FQNEAQ (reference sequence). The CDR3: CASSLDQSSGNTIYF. For the CDR3, the DNA is TGTGCCAGCAGCTTAGATCAGAGCTCTGGAAACACCATATATTTT.

The genes are TRBV5-6 and TRBJ1-2; D ambiguous. V gave up 0 bases and J gave up 4 bases, with 4 bases separating them. CDR3 length: 12 residues. Per germline, CDR1 SGHDT and CDR2 YYEEEE. The DNA of the CDR3 is TGTGCCAGCAGCTTGGATGGCTATGGCTACACCTTC. It is translated as CASSLDGYGYTF.

The chain has TRBV6-1 and TRBJ1-1, with 8 bases that match TRBD1. Per the germline V gene, CDR1 is MNHNS and CDR2 is SASEGT. V dropped 5 bases and J dropped 2; count of bases not matched to a gene: 7. There are 15 residues in the CDR3. The CDR3 DNA reads as TGTGCCAGCAGTCTTCCCGGACAGGGAAACACTGAAGCTTTCTTT. This translates into CASSLPGQGNTEAFF.

The chain uses TRBV6-1 and TRBJ1-2, with D tentatively TRBD1 (5 bases). The CDR3 has 15 residues. Germline loops: CDR1 MNHNS, CDR2 SASEGT. Trimming took 2 bases from V and 4 from J, leaving 14 bases between them. CDR3 amino acids: CASSEQGLDGYGYTF. CDR3 bases: TGTGCCAGCAGTGAACAGGGTCTTGACGGCTATGGCTACACCTTC.

The CDR3, as DNA: TGCGCCAGCAGCTGGGGACAGGGATTCTCCTACGAGCAGTACTTC. Amino acids: CASSWGQGFSYEQYF. The V gene is TRBV5-1, the J gene TRBJ2-7, with 9 bases aligning to TRBD1. This CDR3 comprises 15 residues. V was clipped by 3 bases and J by 0 bases; unmatched bases: 4. From germline, CDR1 is SGHRS and CDR2 YFSETQ.

The V gene is TRBV6-5, the J gene TRBJ1-2; D remains unclear. The CDR3 has 14 amino acids. CDR1 and CDR2 (germline): MNHEY, SVGAGI. V was trimmed by 8 bases and J by 3 bases, leaving 16 bases between them. The CDR3 DNA reads TGTGCCAGCTCCTTCCTCCCCCCGGACTATGGCTACACCTTC. Translation gives CASSFLPPDYGYTF.

J is TRBJ2-2 and V is TRBV14, with TRBD1 as a possible D gene (6 bases). Germline V gene lookup returns CDR1 SGHDN and CDR2 FVKESK. Trimming removed 7 bases at V and 6 bases at J, with 15 bases between. This CDR3 spans 14 amino acids. The CDR3 region has the DNA TGTGCCAGCACCTCGAAACAGGGCGCCGGGGAGCTGTTTTTT. Protein: CASTSKQGAGELFF.

This rearrangement joins TRBV5-4 to TRBJ2-1, with 8 bases that match TRBD2. The CDR3 sequence is 15 residues long. Losses at the gene ends were 4 bases for V and 4 bases for J; bases not matched to a gene: 7. The V gene's germline CDR1 is SGHNT and CDR2 YYREEE (reference sequence). CDR3 coding DNA: TGTGCCAGCAGCCGGGAGGGCCGGACGTACAATGAGCAGTTCTTC. Residues: CASSREGRTYNEQFF.

This clone showed up just a few times. The genes are TRBV19 and TRBJ2-2; D ambiguous. The germline V and J ends were trimmed by 3 bases and 4 bases, with 6 bases remaining between them. There are 13 residues in the CDR3. The V gene's germline CDR1 is LNHDA and CDR2 SQIVND (reference sequence). This CDR3 reads CASSIEVTGELFF. DNA for the CDR3: TGTGCCAGTAGTATTGAGGTCACCGGGGAGCTGTTTTTT.

The rearrangement uses TRBV6-6 and TRBJ1-3, with D unclear. Germline loops: CDR1 MNHNY, CDR2 SVGAGI (reference sequence). The CDR3 totals 16 residues. The germline V and J ends were trimmed by 7 bases and 3 bases, with 19 bases remaining between them. Written as DNA, the CDR3 is TGTGCCAGCATGGCCCCCCGCGGCGTCAGTGGAAACACCATATATTTT. It specifies CASMAPRGVSGNTIYF.

The chain joins TRBV5-1 to TRBJ2-1; D gene ambiguous. V was cut by 5 bases and J by 4 bases, with 4 bases left in between. The CDR3 runs to 11 residues. Germline values: CDR1 SGHRS, CDR2 YFSETQ. This CDR3 reads CASRGYNEQFF. The CDR3 DNA reads as TGCGCCAGCAGGGGATACAATGAGCAGTTCTTC.

This clone showed up just once. The gene calls are TRBV5-1 and TRBJ2-3; the match to TRBD2 covers 11 bases. The junction had 4 bases not matched to a gene; V was cut back by 3 bases and J by 4 bases. The CDR3 sequence is 15 residues long. CDR1 and CDR2 (germline): SGHRS, YFSETQ. CDR3 nucleotides: TGCGCCAGCAGCTATACTAGCGGGAGCCCAGATACGCAGTATTTT. Protein: CASSYTSGSPDTQYF. The entire variable domain, with the rest obtained from reference TRBV5-1 and TRBJ2-3, is as follows: KAGVTQTPRYLIKTRGQQVTLSCSPISGHRSVSWYQQTPGQGLQFLFEYFSETQRNKGNFPGRFSGRQFSNSRSEMNVSTLELGDSALYLCASSYTSGSPDTQYFGPGTRLTVL.

V gene TRBV14 combines with J gene TRBJ2-2; D remains ambiguous. Germline CDR1 is SGHDN and CDR2 is FVKESK. The CDR3 runs 14 residues. V lost 4 bases and J lost 0, with 6 bases in between. The DNA of the CDR3 is TGTGCCAGCAGCCCGAAGGCGAACACCGGGGAGCTGTTTTTT. It yields the protein CASSPKANTGELFF.

This rearrangement joins TRBV10-2 to TRBJ1-2; 7 nucleotides match TRBD1. Trimming removed 8 bases from V and 5 bases from J; junction bases left unmatched: 8. The CDR3 is 13 amino acids. Germline CDR1 reads WSHSY; CDR2 reads SAAADI. Written as DNA, the CDR3 is TGCGCCAGCGCCGGGACAGCCCAGTATGGCTACACCTTC. Residues: CASAGTAQYGYTF.

V usage is TRBV6-5 and J usage is TRBJ2-3; D possibly matches TRBD1 or TRBD2 (5 bases each). The CDR3 runs 15 residues. Trimming left V 0 bases short and J 4 bases short, with 11 bases between. Germline V gives CDR1 MNHEY, CDR2 SVGAGI. CDR3 sequence: CASSYSGEPPDTQYF. CDR3 DNA: TGTGCCAGCAGTTACTCGGGGGAGCCTCCAGATACGCAGTATTTT.

This CDR3 reads CASSSSLVVNTEAFF. In nucleotides, the CDR3 is TGTGCCAGCAGCTCCTCTCTGGTTGTGAACACTGAAGCTTTCTTT. The rearrangement joins TRBV6-6 to TRBJ1-1; D gene ambiguous. Trimming cost V 6 bases and J 0 bases, with 14 bases left between them. The CDR3 runs 15 residues. CDR1 MNHNY and CDR2 SVGAGI come from the germline V gene (reference sequence).